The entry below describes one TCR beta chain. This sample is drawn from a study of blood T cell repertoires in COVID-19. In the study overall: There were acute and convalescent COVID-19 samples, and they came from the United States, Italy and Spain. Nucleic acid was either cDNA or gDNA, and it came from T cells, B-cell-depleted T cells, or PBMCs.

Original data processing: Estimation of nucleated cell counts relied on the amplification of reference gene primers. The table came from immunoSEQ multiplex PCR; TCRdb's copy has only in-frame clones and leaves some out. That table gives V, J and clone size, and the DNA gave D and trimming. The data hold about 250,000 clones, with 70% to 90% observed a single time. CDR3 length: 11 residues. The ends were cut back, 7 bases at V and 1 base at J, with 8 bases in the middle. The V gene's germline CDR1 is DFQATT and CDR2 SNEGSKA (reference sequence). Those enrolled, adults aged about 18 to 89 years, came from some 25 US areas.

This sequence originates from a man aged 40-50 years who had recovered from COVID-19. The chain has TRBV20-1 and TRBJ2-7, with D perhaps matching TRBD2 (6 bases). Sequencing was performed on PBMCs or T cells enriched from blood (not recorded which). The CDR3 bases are TGCAGTGGGAGGGCGTCCTACGAGCAGTACTTC. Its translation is CSGRASYEQYF.